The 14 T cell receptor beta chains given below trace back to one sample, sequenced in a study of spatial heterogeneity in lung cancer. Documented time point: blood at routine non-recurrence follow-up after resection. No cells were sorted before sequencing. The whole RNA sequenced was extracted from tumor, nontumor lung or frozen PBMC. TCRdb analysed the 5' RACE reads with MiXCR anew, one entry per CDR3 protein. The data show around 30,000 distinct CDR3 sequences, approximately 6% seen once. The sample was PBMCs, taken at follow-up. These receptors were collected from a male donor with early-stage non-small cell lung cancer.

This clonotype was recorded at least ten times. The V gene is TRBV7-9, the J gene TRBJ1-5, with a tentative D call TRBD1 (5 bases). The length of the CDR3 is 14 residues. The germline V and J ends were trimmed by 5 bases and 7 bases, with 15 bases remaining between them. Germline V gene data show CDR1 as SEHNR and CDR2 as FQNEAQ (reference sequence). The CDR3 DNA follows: TGTGCCAGCAGCCCTCAGGGTTACGAGCAGCCCCAGCATTTT. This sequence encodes CASSPQGYEQPQHF.

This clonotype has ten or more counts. DNA for the CDR3: TGTGCCAGCAGCCTCGTCGGGGACAGTTTAGGCGAGCAGTACTTC. Its translation: CASSLVGDSLGEQYF. The J gene is TRBJ2-7, the V gene TRBV9; 7 nucleotides line up with TRBD1. Per germline, CDR1 SGDLS and CDR2 YYNGEE. V trimming: 4 bases; J trimming: 6 bases; junction bases outside the gene matches: 13. This CDR3 spans 15 amino acids.

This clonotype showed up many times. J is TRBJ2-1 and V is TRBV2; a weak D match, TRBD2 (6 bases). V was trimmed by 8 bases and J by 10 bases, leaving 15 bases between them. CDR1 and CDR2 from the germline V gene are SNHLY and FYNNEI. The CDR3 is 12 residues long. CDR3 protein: CASGVLAYEQFF. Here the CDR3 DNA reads TGTGCCAGCGGGGTTCTAGCGTACGAGCAGTTCTTC.

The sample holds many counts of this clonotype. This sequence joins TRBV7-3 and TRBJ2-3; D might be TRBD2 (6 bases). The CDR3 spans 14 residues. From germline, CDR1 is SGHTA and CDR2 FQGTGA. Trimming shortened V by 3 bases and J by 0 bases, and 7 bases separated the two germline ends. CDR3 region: CASSFRGSTDTQYF. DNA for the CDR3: TGTGCCAGCAGCTTCCGGGGGAGCACAGATACGCAGTATTTT.

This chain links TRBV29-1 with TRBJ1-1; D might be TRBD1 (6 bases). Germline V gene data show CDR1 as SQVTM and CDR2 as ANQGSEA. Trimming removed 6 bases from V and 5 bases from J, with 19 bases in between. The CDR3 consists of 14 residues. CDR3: CSVLYNRAGTEAFF. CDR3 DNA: TGCAGCGTGTTGTATAACAGGGCGGGGACTGAAGCTTTCTTT.

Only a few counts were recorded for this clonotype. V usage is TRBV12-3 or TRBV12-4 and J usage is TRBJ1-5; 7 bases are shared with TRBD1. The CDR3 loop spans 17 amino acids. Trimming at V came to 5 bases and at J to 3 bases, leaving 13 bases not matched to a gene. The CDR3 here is CASSVDRAVGFNQPQHF. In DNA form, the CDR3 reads TGTGCCAGCAGTGTCGACAGGGCAGTGGGGTTCAATCAGCCCCAGCATTTT.

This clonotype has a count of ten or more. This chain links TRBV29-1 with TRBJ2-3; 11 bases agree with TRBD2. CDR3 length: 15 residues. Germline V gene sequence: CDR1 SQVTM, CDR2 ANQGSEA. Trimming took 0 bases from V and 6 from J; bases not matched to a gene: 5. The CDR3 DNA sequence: TGCAGCGTTGAAGATAGCGGGGGGGCTGGTGATACGCAGTATTTT. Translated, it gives CSVEDSGGAGDTQYF.

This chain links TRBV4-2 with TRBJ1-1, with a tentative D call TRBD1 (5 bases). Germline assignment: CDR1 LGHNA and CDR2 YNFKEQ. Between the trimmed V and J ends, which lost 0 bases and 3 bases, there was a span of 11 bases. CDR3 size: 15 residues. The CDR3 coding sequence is TGTGCCAGCAGCCAAGAGGGTGGCAGGGACACTGAAGCTTTCTTT. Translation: CASSQEGGRDTEAFF.

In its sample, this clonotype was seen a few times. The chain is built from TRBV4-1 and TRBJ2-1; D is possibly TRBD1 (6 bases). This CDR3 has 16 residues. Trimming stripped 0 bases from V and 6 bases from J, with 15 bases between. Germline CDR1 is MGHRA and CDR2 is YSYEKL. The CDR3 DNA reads TGCGCCAGCAGCCAAGAGGGGGACACCGATCGCAATGAGCAGTTCTTC. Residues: CASSQEGDTDRNEQFF.

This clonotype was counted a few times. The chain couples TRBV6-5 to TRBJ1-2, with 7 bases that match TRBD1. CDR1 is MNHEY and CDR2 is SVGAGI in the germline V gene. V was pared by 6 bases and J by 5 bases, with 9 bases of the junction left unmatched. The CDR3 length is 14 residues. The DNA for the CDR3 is TGTGCCAGCAGGACACAGGGGAGGGGATATGGCTACACCTTC. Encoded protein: CASRTQGRGYGYTF.

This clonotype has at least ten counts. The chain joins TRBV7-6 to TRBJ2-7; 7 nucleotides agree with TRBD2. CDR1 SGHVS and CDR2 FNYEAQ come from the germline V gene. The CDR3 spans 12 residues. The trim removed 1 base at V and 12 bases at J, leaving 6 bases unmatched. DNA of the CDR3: TGTGCCAGCAGCTTAGATGGACTAGTGGTGTACTTC. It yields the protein CASSLDGLVVYF.

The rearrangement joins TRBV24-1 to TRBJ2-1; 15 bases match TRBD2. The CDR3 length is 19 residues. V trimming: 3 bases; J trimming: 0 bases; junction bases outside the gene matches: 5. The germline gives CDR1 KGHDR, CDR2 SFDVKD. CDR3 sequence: CATSDAGTSGGSSYNEQFF. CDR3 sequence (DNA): TGTGCCACCAGTGATGCCGGGACTAGCGGGGGGAGCTCCTACAATGAGCAGTTCTTC.

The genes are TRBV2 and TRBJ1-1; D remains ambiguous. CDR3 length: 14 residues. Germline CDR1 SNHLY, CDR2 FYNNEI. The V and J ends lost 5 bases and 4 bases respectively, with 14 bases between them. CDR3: CASSFDRVGTEAFF. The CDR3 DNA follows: TGTGCCAGCAGTTTTGACCGGGTTGGCACTGAAGCTTTCTTT.

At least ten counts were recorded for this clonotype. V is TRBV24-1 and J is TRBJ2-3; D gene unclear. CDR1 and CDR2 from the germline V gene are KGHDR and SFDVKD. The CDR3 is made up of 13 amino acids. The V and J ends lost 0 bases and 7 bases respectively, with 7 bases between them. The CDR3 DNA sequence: TGTGCCACCAGTGATTTGCCCAATTATACGCAGTATTTT. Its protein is CATSDLPNYTQYF.